The 14 T cell receptor beta chains below all came from one sample that was sequenced in a study of T cell repertoires in cytomegalovirus infection (dated by TCRdb to the late 2010s). The listed sequencing device is Illumina HiSeq 1500. TCRdb redid the processing of the public reads, applying fastp at Q25 and MiXCR, and retained in-frame beta chains. Entries are consolidated by CDR3 protein sequence, retaining the most common genes and DNA. Here the sample has 200,000 or so distinct CDR3 sequences; about 21% occur a single time. The ten largest make up less than 3% of the sample. Sequencing was carried out using PBMCs. These receptors were taken from a human donor in good health (CMV status not recorded). Some clones in this sample may be carry-over from other donors' samples.

There are many counts of this clonotype. The V and J genes are TRBV5-6 and TRBJ2-2; possibly TRBD2 for D (6 bases). Germline V lookup: CDR1 SGHDT, CDR2 YYEEEE. The germline V and J ends were trimmed by 0 bases and 7 bases, with 10 bases remaining between them. The length of the CDR3 is 14 residues. The CDR3 DNA is TGTGCCAGCAGCTTGGAGACTAGTATCGGGGAGCTGTTTTTT. It encodes CASSLETSIGELFF.

This clonotype occurred many times. The chain joins TRBV7-2 to TRBJ1-5; D uncertain. The CDR3 sequence is 14 residues long. Trimming shortened V by 1 base and J by 4 bases, and 8 bases separated the two germline ends. CDR1 and CDR2 (germline): SGHTA, FQGNSA. CDR3 protein: CASSLGNINQPQHF. As DNA, the CDR3 is TGTGCCAGCAGCTTAGGCAATATAAATCAGCCCCAGCATTTT.

This clonotype came up many times. The chain combines TRBV6-1 with TRBJ2-3; 13 positions agree with TRBD2. Germline trimming cut 6 bases from V and 0 bases from J; bases unmatched to any gene: 6. Germline V CDR1 and CDR2: MNHNS, SASEGT. The CDR3 loop spans 17 amino acids. The DNA for the CDR3 is TGTGCCAGCAGGACTAGCGGGGGGCCCACTAGCACAGATACGCAGTATTTT. Its translation is CASRTSGGPTSTDTQYF.

This clonotype was counted only a few times. CDR3 sequence: CASSSTPPGTGVHEQYF. The CDR3 DNA follows: TGTGCCAGCAGTTCAACCCCCCCCGGGACAGGGGTCCACGAGCAGTACTTC. The chain carries TRBV6-5 and TRBJ2-7; 10 nucleotides line up with TRBD1. The CDR3 runs to 17 residues. V lost 4 bases to trimming and J lost 5 bases; unmatched junction nucleotides: 14. From germline, CDR1 is MNHEY and CDR2 SVGAGI.

V gene TRBV13 combines with J gene TRBJ2-5; 7 bases agree with TRBD1. The CDR3 is made up of 14 amino acids. Losses at the gene ends were 4 bases for V and 3 bases for J; bases not matched to a gene: 5. Germline-derived CDR1 and CDR2 are PRHDT and FYEKMQ (reference sequence). The CDR3 loop is CASSYSGTEETQYF. Written as DNA, the CDR3 is TGTGCCAGCAGCTACTCCGGGACAGAAGAGACCCAGTACTTC.

Concerning this clonotype: The junction departs from germline at one end; a sequencing error may be responsible. The rearrangement links TRBV12-3 or TRBV12-4 to TRBJ1-1; weak D call: TRBD1 (5 bases). The CDR3 sequence is 14 residues long. The CDR3 DNA reads as TGTGCCAGCCGTTTAGCAGGGCCTAACACTGAAGCTTTCTTT. This sequence encodes CASRLAGPNTEAFF.

The chain is built from TRBV18 and TRBJ1-1, with a weak D call TRBD1 (6 bases). Trimming removed 4 bases from V and 4 bases from J, with 13 bases in between. Germline V lookup: CDR1 KGHSH, CDR2 LQKENI. The CDR3 is 14 residues long. The CDR3 DNA reads as TGTGCCAGCTCACGGGCCAGGGGAGCCACTGAAGCTTTCTTT. It specifies CASSRARGATEAFF.

In this sample, this clonotype turned up a few times. The chain recombines TRBV28 with TRBJ2-2; D ambiguous. Germline-derived CDR1 and CDR2 are MDHEN and SYDVKM. The length of the CDR3 is 15 residues. The germline V and J ends were trimmed by 2 bases and 0 bases, with 7 bases remaining between them. CDR3 sequence reads: CASSLDVPNTGELFF. CDR3 coding DNA: TGTGCCAGCAGTTTAGACGTACCGAACACCGGGGAGCTGTTTTTT.

In this sample, this clonotype turned up a few times. The rearrangement links TRBV5-4 to TRBJ1-6, with TRBD1 as a possible D gene (5 bases). Germline values: CDR1 SGHNT, CDR2 YYREEE (reference sequence). The V gene lost 5 bases and the J gene lost 8 bases, with 17 bases spanning the gap. The CDR3 loop spans 15 amino acids. The CDR3 protein is CASSPGTTWDSPLHF. The CDR3, as DNA: TGTGCCAGCAGTCCCGGGACCACCTGGGATTCACCCCTCCACTTT.

The J gene is TRBJ1-6, the V gene TRBV19; weak D call: TRBD1 (5 bases). Trimming took off 5 bases at V and 8 bases at J, with 16 bases between the two ends. The germline gives CDR1 LNHDA, CDR2 SQIVND (reference sequence). The length of the CDR3 is 15 residues. CDR3 region: CASSLFGQGDSPLHF. CDR3 coding DNA: TGTGCCAGTAGTCTCTTCGGGCAGGGAGATTCACCCCTCCACTTT.

This chain connects TRBV6-1 to TRBJ1-3; 7 nucleotides align to TRBD1. Germline trimming cut 6 bases from V and 1 base from J; bases unmatched to any gene: 3. Germline V gene lookup returns CDR1 MNHNS and CDR2 SASEGT. This CDR3 has 14 residues. CDR3 amino acids: CASRPQGSGNTIYF. The CDR3 DNA reads as TGTGCCAGCAGACCACAGGGGTCTGGAAACACCATATATTTT.

This clonotype was counted at least ten times. This sequence joins TRBV19 and TRBJ2-3; D is perhaps TRBD2 (5 bases). V lost 8 bases and J 2 bases, leaving 14 bases between the germline ends. Per germline, CDR1 LNHDA and CDR2 SQIVND (reference sequence). The CDR3 covers 14 residues. The CDR3 bases are TGTGCCAGTCCCCCTCGGGATAACACAGATACGCAGTATTTT. As protein: CASPPRDNTDTQYF.

This clonotype has a handful of counts. The chain employs TRBV19 and TRBJ1-1; D possibly corresponds to TRBD1 (5 bases). V was clipped by 4 bases and J by 2 bases, with 8 bases between them. This CDR3 is 13 amino acids long. Per germline, CDR1 LNHDA and CDR2 SQIVND (reference sequence). CDR3 sequence: CASSRTPNTEAFF. The CDR3, as DNA: TGTGCCAGTAGTAGGACACCAAACACTGAAGCTTTCTTT.

The J gene is TRBJ2-5, the V gene TRBV7-7; D gene ambiguous. Trimming removed 3 bases from V and 4 bases from J, with 12 bases in between. Germline V gene sequence: CDR1 SSHAT, CDR2 FNYEAQ (reference sequence). The CDR3 has 14 residues. CDR3 amino acids: CASSFGTGRETQYF. In DNA, the CDR3 is TGTGCCAGCAGCTTCGGAACGGGCAGAGAGACCCAGTACTTC.